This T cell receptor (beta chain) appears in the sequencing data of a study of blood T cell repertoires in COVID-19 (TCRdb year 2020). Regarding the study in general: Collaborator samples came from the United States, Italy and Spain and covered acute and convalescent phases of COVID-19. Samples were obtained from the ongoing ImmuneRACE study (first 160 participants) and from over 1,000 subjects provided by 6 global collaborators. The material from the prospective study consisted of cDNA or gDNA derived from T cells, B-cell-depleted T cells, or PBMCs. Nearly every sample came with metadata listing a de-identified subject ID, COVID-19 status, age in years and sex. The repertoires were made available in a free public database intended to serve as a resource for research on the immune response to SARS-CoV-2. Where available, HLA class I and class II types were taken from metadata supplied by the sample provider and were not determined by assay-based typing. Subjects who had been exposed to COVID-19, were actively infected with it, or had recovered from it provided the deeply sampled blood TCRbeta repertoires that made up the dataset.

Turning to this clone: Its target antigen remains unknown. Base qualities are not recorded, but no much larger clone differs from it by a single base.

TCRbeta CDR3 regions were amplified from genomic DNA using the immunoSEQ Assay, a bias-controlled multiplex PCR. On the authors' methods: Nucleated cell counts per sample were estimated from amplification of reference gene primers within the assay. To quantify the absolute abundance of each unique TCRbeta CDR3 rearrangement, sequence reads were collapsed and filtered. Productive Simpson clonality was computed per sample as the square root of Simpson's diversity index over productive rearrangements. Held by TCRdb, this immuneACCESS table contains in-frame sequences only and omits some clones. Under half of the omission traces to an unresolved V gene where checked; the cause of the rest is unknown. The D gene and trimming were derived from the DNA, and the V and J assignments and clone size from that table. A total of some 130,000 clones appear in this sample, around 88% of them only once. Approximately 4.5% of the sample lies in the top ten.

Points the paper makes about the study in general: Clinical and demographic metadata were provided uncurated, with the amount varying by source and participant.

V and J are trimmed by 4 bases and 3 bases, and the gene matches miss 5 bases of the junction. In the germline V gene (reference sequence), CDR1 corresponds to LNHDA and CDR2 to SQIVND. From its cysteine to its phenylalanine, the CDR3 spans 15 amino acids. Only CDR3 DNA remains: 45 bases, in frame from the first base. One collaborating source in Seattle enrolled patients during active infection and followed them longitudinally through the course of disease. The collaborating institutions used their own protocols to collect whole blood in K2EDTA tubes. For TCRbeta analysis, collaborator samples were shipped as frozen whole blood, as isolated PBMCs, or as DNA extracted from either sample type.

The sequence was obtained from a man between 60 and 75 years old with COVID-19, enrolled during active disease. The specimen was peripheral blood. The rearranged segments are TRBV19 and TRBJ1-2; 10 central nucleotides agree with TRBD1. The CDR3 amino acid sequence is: CASSTGTGAHYGYTF. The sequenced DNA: TGTGCCAGTAGTACCGGGACAGGGGCTCACTATGGCTACACCTTC.